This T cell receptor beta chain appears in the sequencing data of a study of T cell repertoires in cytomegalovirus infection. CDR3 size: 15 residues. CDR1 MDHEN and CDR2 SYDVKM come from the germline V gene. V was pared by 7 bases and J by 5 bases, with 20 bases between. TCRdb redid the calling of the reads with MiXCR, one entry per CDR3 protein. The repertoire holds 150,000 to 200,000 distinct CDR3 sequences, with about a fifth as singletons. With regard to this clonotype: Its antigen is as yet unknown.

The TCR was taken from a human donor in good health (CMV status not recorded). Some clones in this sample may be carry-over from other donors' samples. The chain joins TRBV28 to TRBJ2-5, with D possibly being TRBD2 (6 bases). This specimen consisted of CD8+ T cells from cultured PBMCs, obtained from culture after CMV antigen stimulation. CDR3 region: CASNGKGGFSETQYF. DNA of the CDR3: TGTGCCAGCAATGGTAAAGGAGGGTTCTCGGAGACCCAGTACTTC.